This T cell receptor beta chain was observed in a study of technical replicates of blood from a few donors. Method: immunoSEQ multiplex PCR; TCRdb's copy keeps in-frame clones and lacks some. The table has about 61,000 clones, approximately 97% seen once. CDR1 GTSNPN and CDR2 SVGIG come from the germline V gene (reference sequence). The CDR3 is 15 residues long. V was shortened by 4 bases and J by 1 base, with 16 bases between the two germline ends. The chain links TRBV30 to TRBJ1-1; D may be TRBD1 (5 bases). Sequences were obtained from T cells isolated from PBMCs. The sequence was collected from a human donor in good health. As DNA, the CDR3 is TGTGCCTGGACTGCGCTCGGGGGATGGAACACTGAAGCTTTCTTT. Protein: CAWTALGGWNTEAFF.